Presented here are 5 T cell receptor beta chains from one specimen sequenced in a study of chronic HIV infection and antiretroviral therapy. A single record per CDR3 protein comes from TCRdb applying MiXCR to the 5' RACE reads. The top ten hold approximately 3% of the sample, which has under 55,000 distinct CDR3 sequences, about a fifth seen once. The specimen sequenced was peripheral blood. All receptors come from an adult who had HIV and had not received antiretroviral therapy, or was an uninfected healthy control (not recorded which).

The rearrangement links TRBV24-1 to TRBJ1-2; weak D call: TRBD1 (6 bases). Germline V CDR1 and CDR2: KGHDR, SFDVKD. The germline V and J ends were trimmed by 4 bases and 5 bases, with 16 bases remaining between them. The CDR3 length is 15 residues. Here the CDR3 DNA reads TGTGCCACCAGTGACTCTCGACAGGTCCTTTATGGCTACACCTTC. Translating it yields CATSDSRQVLYGYTF.

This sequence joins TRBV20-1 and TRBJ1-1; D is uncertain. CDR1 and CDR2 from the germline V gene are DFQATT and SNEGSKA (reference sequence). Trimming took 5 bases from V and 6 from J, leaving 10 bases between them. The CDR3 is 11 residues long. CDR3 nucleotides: TGCAGTGCTTCGTTCCTTTCTGAAGCTTTCTTT. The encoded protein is CSASFLSEAFF.

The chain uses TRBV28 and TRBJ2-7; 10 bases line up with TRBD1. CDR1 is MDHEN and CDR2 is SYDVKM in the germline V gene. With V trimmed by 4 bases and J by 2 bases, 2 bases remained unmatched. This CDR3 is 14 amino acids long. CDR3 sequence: CASSSGQGAYEQYF. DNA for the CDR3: TGTGCCAGCAGTTCAGGACAGGGGGCCTACGAGCAGTACTTC. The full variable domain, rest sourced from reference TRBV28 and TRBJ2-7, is DVKVTQSSRYLVKRTGEKVFLECVQDMDHENMFWYRQDPGLGLRLIYFSYDVKMKEKGDIPEGYSVSREKKERFSLILESASTNQTSMYLCASSSGQGAYEQYFGPGTRLTVT.

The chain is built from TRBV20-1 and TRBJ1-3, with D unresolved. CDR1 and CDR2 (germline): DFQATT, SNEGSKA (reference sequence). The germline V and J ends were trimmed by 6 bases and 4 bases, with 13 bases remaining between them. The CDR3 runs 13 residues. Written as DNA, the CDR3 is TGCAGTGCCATTACCCTCGGAGGAAACACCATATATTTT. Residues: CSAITLGGNTIYF.

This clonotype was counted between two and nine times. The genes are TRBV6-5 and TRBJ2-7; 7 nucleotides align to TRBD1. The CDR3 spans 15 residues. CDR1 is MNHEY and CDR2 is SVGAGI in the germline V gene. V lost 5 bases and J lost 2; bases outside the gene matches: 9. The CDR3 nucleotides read TGTGCCAGCAGTCAGCCAGGGGGTCGAGCCTACGAGCAGTACTTC. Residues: CASSQPGGRAYEQYF.